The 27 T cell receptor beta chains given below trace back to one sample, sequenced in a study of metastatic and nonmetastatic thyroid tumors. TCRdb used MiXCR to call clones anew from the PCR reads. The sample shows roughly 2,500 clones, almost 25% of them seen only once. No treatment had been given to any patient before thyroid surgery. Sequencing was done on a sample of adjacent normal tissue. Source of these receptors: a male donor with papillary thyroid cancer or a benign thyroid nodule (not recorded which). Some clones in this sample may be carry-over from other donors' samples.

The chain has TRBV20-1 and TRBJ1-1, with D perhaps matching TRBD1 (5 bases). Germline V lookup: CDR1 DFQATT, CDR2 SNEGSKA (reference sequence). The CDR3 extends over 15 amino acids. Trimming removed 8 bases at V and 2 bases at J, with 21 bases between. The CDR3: CSYYQPGLTNTEAFF. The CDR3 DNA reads TGCAGTTATTACCAACCGGGACTAACAAACACTGAAGCTTTCTTT.

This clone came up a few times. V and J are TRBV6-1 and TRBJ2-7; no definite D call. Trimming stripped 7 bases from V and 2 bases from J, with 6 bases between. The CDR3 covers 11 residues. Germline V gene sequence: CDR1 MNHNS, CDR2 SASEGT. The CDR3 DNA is TGTGCCAGCATGAGAACCTACGAGCAGTACTTC. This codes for CASMRTYEQYF.

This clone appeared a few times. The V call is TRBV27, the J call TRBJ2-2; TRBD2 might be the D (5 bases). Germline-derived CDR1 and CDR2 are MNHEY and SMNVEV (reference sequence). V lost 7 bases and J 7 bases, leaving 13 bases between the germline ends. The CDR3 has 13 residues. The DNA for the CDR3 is TGTGCCAGCATCTACCGAGGACTCGGGGAGCTGTTTTTT. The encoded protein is CASIYRGLGELFF.

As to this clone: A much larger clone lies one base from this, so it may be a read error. This CDR3 is CASTGWADSTYEQYF. The CDR3 nucleotides read TGTGCCAGCACCGGGTGGGCAGATTCTACCTACGAGCAGTACTTT. The chain is built from TRBV28 and TRBJ2-7; D is unresolved. The germline gives CDR1 MDHEN, CDR2 SYDVKM. This CDR3 is built from 15 residues. Variable domain in full (rest from reference TRBV28 and TRBJ2-7): DVKVTQSSRYLVKRTGEKVFLECVQDMDHENMFWYRQDPGLGLRLIYFSYDVKMKEKGDIPEGYSVSREKKERFSLILESASTNQTSMYLCASTGWADSTYEQYFGPGTRLTVT.

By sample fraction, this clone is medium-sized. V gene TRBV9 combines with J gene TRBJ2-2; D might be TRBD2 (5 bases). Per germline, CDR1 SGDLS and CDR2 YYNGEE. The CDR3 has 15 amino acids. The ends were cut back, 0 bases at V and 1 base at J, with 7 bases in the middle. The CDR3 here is CASSVDSGNTGELFF. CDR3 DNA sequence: TGTGCCAGCAGCGTAGACAGCGGGAACACCGGGGAGCTGTTTTTT.

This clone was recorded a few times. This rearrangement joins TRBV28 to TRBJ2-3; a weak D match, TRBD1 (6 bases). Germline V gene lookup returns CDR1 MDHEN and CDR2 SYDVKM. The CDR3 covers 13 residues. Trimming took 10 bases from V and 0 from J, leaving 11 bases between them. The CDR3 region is CAKGHPSTDTQYF. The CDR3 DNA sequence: TGTGCCAAGGGACACCCTAGCACAGATACGCAGTATTTT.

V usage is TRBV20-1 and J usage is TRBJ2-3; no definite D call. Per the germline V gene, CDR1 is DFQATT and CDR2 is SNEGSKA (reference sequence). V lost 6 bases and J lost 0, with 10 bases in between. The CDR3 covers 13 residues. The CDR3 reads CSAADSSTDTQYF. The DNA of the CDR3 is TGCAGTGCCGCAGATTCTAGCACAGATACGCAGTATTTT.

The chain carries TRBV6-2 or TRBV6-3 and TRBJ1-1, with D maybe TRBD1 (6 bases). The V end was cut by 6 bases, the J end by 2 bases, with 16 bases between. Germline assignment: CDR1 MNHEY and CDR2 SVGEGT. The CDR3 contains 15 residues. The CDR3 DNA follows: TGTGCCAGCAGCCCCGCTTCGACAGGTAACACTGAAGCTTTCTTT. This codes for CASSPASTGNTEAFF.

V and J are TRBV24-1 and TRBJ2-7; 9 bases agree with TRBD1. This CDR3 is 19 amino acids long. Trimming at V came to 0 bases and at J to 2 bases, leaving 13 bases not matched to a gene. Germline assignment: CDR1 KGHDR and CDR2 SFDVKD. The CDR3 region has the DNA TGTGCCACCAGTGATTTGCAGGGACAGGGTAGGAATGAGACCTACGAGCAGTACGTC. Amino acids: CATSDLQGQGRNETYEQYV.

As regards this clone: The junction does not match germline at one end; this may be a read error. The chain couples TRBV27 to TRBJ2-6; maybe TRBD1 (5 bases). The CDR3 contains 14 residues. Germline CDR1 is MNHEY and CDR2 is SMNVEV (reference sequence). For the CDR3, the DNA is TGTGCCAGATCCTGGGGCTATGGGGCAAACGTCCTGACTTTC. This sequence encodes CARSWGYGANVLTF.

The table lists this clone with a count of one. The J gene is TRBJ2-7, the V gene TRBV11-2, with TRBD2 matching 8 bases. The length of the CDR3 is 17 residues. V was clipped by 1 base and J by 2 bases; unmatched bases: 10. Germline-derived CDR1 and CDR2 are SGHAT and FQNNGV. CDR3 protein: CASSLVGGGPPTYEQYF. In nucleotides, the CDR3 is TGTGCCAGCAGCTTAGTGGGCGGGGGGCCCCCTACCTACGAGCAGTACTTC.

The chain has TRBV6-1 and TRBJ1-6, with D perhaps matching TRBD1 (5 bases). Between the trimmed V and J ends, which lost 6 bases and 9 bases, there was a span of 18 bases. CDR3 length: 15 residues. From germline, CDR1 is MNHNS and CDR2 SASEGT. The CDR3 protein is CASRGREYLGSPLHF. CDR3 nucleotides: TGTGCCAGCAGAGGCAGGGAGTATCTTGGTTCACCCCTCCACTTT.

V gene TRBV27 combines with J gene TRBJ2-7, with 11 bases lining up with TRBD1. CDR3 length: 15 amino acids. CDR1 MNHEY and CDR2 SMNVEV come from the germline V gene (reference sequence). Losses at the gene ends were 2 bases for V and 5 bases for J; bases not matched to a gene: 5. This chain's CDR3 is CASSLRGQGANEQYF. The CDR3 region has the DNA TGTGCCAGCAGTTTAAGAGGACAGGGGGCAAACGAGCAGTACTTC.

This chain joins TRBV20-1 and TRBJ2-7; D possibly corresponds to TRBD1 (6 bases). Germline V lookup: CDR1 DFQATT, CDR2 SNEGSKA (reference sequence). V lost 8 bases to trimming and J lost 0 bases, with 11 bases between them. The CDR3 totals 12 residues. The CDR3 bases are TGCAGTACCCGACAGGCCTCCTACGAGCAGTACTTC. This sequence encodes CSTRQASYEQYF.

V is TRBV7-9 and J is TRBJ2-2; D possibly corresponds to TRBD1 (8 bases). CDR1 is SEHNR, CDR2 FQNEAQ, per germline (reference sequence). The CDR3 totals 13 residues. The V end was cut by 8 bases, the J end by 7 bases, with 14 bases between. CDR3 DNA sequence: TGTGCCAGCGAGACAGGGGAGGGCGGGGAGCTGTTTTTT. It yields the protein CASETGEGGELFF.

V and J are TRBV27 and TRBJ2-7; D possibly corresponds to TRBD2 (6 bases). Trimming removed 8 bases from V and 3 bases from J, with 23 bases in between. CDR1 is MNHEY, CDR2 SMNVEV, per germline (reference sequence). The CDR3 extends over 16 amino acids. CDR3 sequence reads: CASAALGGIKFYEQYF. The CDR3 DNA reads TGTGCCAGCGCTGCCCTCGGGGGAATTAAGTTCTACGAGCAGTACTTC.

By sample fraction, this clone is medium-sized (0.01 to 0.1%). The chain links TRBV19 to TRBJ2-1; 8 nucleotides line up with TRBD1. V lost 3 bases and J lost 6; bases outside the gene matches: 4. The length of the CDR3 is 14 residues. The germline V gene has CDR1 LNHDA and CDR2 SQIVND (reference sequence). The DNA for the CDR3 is TGTGCCAGTAGTATGGACAGGGCCGTCAATGAGCAGTTCTTC. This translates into CASSMDRAVNEQFF.

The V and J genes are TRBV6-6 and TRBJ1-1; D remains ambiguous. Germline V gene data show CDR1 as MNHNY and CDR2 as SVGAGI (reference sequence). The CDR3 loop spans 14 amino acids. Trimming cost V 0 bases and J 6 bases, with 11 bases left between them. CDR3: CASSYSGQTPEAFF. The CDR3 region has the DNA TGTGCCAGCAGTTACTCTGGCCAGACTCCTGAAGCTTTCTTT.

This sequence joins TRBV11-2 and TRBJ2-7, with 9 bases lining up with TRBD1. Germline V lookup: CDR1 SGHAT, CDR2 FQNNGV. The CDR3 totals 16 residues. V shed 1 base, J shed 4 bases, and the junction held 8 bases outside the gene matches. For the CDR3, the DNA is TGTGCCAGCAGCTTAGGAATCGGGACAGGGCGGTACGAGCAGTACTTC. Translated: CASSLGIGTGRYEQYF.

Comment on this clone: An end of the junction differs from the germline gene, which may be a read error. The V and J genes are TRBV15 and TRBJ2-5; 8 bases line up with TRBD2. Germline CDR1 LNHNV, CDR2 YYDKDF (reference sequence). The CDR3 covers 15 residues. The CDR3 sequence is CATTRPGLARGTQYF. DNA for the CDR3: TGTGCCACCACCAGACCCGGACTAGCCAGGGGGACCCAGTACTTC.

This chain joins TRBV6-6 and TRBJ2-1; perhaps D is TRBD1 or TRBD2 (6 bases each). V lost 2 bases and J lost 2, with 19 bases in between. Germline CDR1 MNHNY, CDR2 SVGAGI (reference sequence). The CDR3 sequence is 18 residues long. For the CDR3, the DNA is TGTGCCAGCAGTTACCCTTCCTTGAGGAGGGGGGCCTACAATGAGCAGTTCTTC. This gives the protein CASSYPSLRRGAYNEQFF.

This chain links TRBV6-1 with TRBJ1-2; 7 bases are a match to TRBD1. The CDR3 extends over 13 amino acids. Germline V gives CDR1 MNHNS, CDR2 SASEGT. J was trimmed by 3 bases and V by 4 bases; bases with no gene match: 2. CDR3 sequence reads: CASSGGQDYGYTF. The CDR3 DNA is TGTGCCAGCAGTGGCGGACAGGACTATGGCTACACCTTC.

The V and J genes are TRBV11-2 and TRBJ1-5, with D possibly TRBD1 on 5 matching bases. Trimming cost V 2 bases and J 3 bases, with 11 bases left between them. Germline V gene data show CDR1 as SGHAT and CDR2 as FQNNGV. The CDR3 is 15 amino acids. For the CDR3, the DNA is TGTGCCAGCAGCTTAAGCCTGGGGGACAATCAGCCCCAGCATTTT. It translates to CASSLSLGDNQPQHF.

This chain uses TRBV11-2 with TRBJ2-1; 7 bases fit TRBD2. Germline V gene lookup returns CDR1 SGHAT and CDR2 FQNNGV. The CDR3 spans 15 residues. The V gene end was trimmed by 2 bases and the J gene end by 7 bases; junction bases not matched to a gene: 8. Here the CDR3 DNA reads TGTGCCAGCAGCTTAAGAGGGAGGGCCGCTAATGAGCAGTTCTTC. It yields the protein CASSLRGRAANEQFF.

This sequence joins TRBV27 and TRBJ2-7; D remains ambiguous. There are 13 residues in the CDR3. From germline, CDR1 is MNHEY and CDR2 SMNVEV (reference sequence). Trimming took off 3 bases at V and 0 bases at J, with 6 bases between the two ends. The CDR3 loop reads CASSFGVSYEQYF. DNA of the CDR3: TGTGCCAGCAGTTTTGGGGTCTCCTACGAGCAGTACTTC.

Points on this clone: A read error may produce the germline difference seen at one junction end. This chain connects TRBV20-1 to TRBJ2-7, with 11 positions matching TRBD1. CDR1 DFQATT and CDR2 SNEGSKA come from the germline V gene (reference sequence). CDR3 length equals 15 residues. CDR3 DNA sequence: TGCGGTGCTATAGATCCGGACAGGGGGCTTTTCGAGCAGTACTTC. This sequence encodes CGAIDPDRGLFEQYF.

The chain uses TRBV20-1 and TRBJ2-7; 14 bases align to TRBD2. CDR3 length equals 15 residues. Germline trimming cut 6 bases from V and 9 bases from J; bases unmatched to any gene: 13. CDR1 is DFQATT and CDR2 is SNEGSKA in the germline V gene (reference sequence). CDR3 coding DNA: TGCAGTGCCTCCAGGGGGACTAGCGGGAGAGGTGGGCAGTACGTC. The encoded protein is CSASRGTSGRGGQYV.